One and the same sample provided the 27 T cell receptor beta chains below, sequenced in a study of cytomegalovirus exposure and HLA in healthy donors. PCR amplification relied on 60 Vbeta primers (plus 13 Jbeta primers). Libraries were prepared by immunoSEQ multiplex PCR; TCRdb keeps only in-frame clonotypes and omits some of them. This table has 150,000 or so clones, under 75% appearing once. The sequencing input was PBMCs. The receptor set was obtained from a man between 40 and 49 years old in good health and CMV-seropositive.

The chain recombines TRBV7-2 with TRBJ1-3, with D unresolved. Germline V CDR1 and CDR2: SGHTA, FQGNSA. The CDR3 has 14 amino acids. Trimming left V 4 bases short and J 4 bases short, with 11 bases between. CDR3 sequence (DNA): TGTGCCAGCAGCTACAGTAAAGAAGGAAACACCATATATTTT. This encodes CASSYSKEGNTIYF. The full variable domain, its missing parts supplied by reference TRBV7-2 and TRBJ1-3, is GAGVSQSPSNKVTEKGKDVELRCDPISGHTALYWYRQSLGQGLEFLIYFQGNSAPDKSGLPSDRFSAERTGGSVSTLTIQRTQQEDSAVYLCASSYSKEGNTIYFGEGSWLTVV.

CDR3 in amino acids: CAWKQADEKLFF. The CDR3 nucleotides read TGTGCCTGGAAACAGGCTGATGAAAAACTGTTTTTT. The V and J genes are TRBV30 and TRBJ1-4; D is perhaps TRBD1 (5 bases). The CDR3 sequence is 12 residues long. Germline-derived CDR1 and CDR2 are GTSNPN and SVGIG (reference sequence). Trimming took 4 bases from V and 6 from J, leaving 9 bases between them.

This clone was detected only a few times. V usage is TRBV9 and J usage is TRBJ1-1; D gene ambiguous. This CDR3 comprises 15 residues. V dropped 0 bases and J dropped 1 base, with 10 bases sitting between them. CDR1 is SGDLS, CDR2 YYNGEE, per germline. CDR3 region: CASSVDGGGNTEAFF. DNA for the CDR3: TGTGCCAGCAGCGTAGACGGAGGCGGGAACACTGAAGCTTTCTTT.

V and J are TRBV19 and TRBJ2-4, with 11 bases aligning to TRBD2. The junction had 14 bases not matched to a gene; V was cut back by 3 bases and J by 4 bases. The CDR3 runs to 19 residues. Germline V CDR1 and CDR2: LNHDA, SQIVND (reference sequence). The CDR3 DNA reads TGTGCCAGTAGTATTATCGCTAGCGGGGGGTTAAACGCAAAAAACATTCAGTACTTC. Residues: CASSIIASGGLNAKNIQYF.

The chain is built from TRBV6-6 and TRBJ2-7; possible D gene TRBD2, 6 bases. V gave up 2 bases and J gave up 2 bases, with 16 bases separating them. This CDR3 comprises 16 residues. Germline V gene sequence: CDR1 MNHNY, CDR2 SVGAGI (reference sequence). The CDR3 here is CASSYPRRVGAYEQYF. CDR3 DNA sequence: TGTGCCAGCAGTTACCCCAGGAGGGTCGGCGCCTACGAGCAGTACTTC.

Concerning this clone itself: The same CDR3 can be traced to other DNA sequences in this sample. The chain has TRBV5-3 and TRBJ1-6, with D perhaps TRBD1 (6 bases). TRBV5-3 is assigned to the ORF class and has an uncertain function. The CDR3 sequence is 16 residues long. V was trimmed by 0 bases and J by 6 bases, leaving 13 bases between them. Written as DNA, the CDR3 is TGTGCCAGAAGCTTGGTGTCAGGGGAATCTAATTCACCCCTCCACTTT. Encoded protein: CARSLVSGESNSPLHF.

This clone was observed a single time. Given the absence of the conserved phenylalanine or tryptophan at the CDR3 end, a read error is likely. The chain combines TRBV5-4 with TRBJ1-5; maybe TRBD1 (6 bases). With 0 bases removed from V and 1 base from J, the gap between germline ends came to 11 bases. CDR1 is SGHNT, CDR2 YYREEE, per germline (reference sequence). The CDR3 has 16 residues. CDR3 bases: TGTGCCAGCAGCTTGGGAGGGGGTTCGAGCAATCAGCCCCAGCATCTT. The encoded protein is CASSLGGGSSNQPQHL.

The rearrangement uses TRBV11-1 and TRBJ1-3, with D possibly matching TRBD1 (6 bases). The CDR3 contains 14 residues. Deletions cut 5 bases from V and 4 bases from J, with 12 bases between. Germline assignment: CDR1 SGHAT and CDR2 FQDESV (reference sequence). CDR3 DNA: TGTGCCAGCAGCGACAGGTGGTCCGGAAACACCATATATTTT. This encodes CASSDRWSGNTIYF. The complete variable domain, with remaining parts taken from reference TRBV11-1 and TRBJ1-3, reads EAEVAQSPRYKITEKSQAVAFWCDPISGHATLYWYRQILGQGPELLVQFQDESVVDDSQLPKDRFSAERLKGVDSTLKIQPAELGDSAMYLCASSDRWSGNTIYFGEGSWLTVV.

The chain links TRBV7-2 to TRBJ1-2; 7 nucleotides align to TRBD1. The CDR3 is 16 residues long. V gave up 5 bases and J gave up 0 bases; unmatched junction bases: 9. CDR1 SGHTA and CDR2 FQGNSA come from the germline V gene. CDR3 nucleotide sequence: TGTGCCAGCAGCCCCGGACAGGCGCAAGCTAACTATGGCTACACCTTC. Translated, it gives CASSPGQAQANYGYTF.

The rearrangement uses TRBV19 and TRBJ2-7; 12 bases align to TRBD2. J gave up 1 base and V 3 bases, and 1 base lay outside the gene matches. This CDR3 has 15 amino acids. Germline lookup yields CDR1 LNHDA and CDR2 SQIVND (reference sequence). The CDR3 reads CASSITSGGSYEQYF. The CDR3 bases are TGTGCCAGTAGTATCACTAGCGGGGGGTCCTACGAGCAGTACTTC. The full variable domain, completed using reference TRBV19 and TRBJ2-7, is DGGITQSPKYLFRKEGQNVTLSCEQNLNHDAMYWYRQDPGQGLRLIYYSQIVNDFQKGDIAEGYSVSREKKESFPLTVTSAQKNPTAFYLCASSITSGGSYEQYFGPGTRLTVT.

This chain joins TRBV7-8 and TRBJ1-2; perhaps TRBD1 as D (6 bases). This CDR3 is built from 13 residues. Trimming stripped 2 bases from V and 7 bases from J, with 11 bases between. Germline loops: CDR1 SGHVS, CDR2 FQNEAQ. The CDR3 reads CASSLIQGVGYTF. The CDR3 region has the DNA TGTGCCAGCAGCTTAATACAGGGAGTTGGCTACACCTTC.

The chain recombines TRBV13 with TRBJ2-5; a weak D match, TRBD1 (6 bases). The V gene lost 4 bases and the J gene lost 1 base, with 22 bases spanning the gap. The germline CDR1 and CDR2 sequences are PRHDT and FYEKMQ (reference sequence). The CDR3 is made up of 18 amino acids. This chain's CDR3 is CASSSGQQEVVGQETQYF. Written as DNA, the CDR3 is TGTGCCAGCAGCTCCGGACAGCAGGAAGTTGTAGGCCAAGAGACCCAGTACTTC. Full variable domain (missing parts from reference TRBV13 and TRBJ2-5): AAGVIQSPRHLIKEKRETATLKCYPIPRHDTVYWYQQGPGQDPQFLISFYEKMQSDKGSIPDRFSAQQFSDYHSELNMSSLELGDSALYFCASSSGQQEVVGQETQYFGPGTRLLVL.

The chain has TRBV15 and TRBJ2-7, with 10 bases identical to TRBD1. This CDR3 has 14 residues. V was clipped by 8 bases and J by 3 bases; unmatched bases: 7. From germline, CDR1 is LNHNV and CDR2 YYDKDF (reference sequence). In nucleotides, the CDR3 is TGTGCCACCCATCCGGGACAGGGGCTCTACGAGCAGTACTTC. Residues: CATHPGQGLYEQYF.

This clone was seen more than once but under ten times. The chain uses TRBV5-4 and TRBJ2-3; 10 nucleotides match TRBD1. The V and J ends lost 4 bases and 4 bases, in that order; junction bases with no gene match: 0. The CDR3 loop spans 13 amino acids. Germline CDR1 reads SGHNT; CDR2 reads YYREEE (reference sequence). DNA of the CDR3: TGTGCCAGCAGCGGGACAGGGGCAGATACGCAGTATTTT. This translates into CASSGTGADTQYF.

There are a few counts of this clone. CDR3: CASRLAGFEDTQYF. The CDR3 DNA is TGCGCCAGCAGACTAGCGGGGTTTGAAGATACGCAGTATTTT. This chain links TRBV5-1 with TRBJ2-3; 10 bases fit TRBD2. Trimming at V came to 5 bases and at J to 5 bases, leaving 5 bases not matched to a gene. The CDR3 loop spans 14 amino acids. From germline, CDR1 is SGHRS and CDR2 YFSETQ.

This clone was counted a few times. This chain connects TRBV2 to TRBJ1-2; D remains unclear. From germline, CDR1 is SNHLY and CDR2 FYNNEI. V lost 7 bases and J 0 bases, leaving 9 bases between the germline ends. CDR3 length: 13 residues. The CDR3 loop is CASTGLPNYGYTF. CDR3 sequence (DNA): TGTGCCAGCACAGGCCTACCTAACTATGGCTACACCTTC.

This rearrangement joins TRBV4-1 to TRBJ2-2, with 7 bases that match TRBD2. V trimming: 4 bases; J trimming: 4 bases; junction bases outside the gene matches: 6. The length of the CDR3 is 15 residues. CDR1 and CDR2 from the germline V gene are MGHRA and YSYEKL. The CDR3 region is CASSLLTGGTGELFF. The CDR3 DNA follows: TGCGCCAGCAGCCTTTTAACGGGGGGCACCGGGGAGCTGTTTTTT.

V gene TRBV11-2 combines with J gene TRBJ1-6; D unresolved. The ends were cut back, 4 bases at V and 6 bases at J, with 13 bases in the middle. This CDR3 is built from 15 residues. CDR1 and CDR2 (germline): SGHAT, FQNNGV. CDR3 sequence reads: CASSYGPGGNSPLHF. CDR3 nucleotides: TGTGCCAGCAGCTACGGGCCCGGAGGTAATTCACCCCTCCACTTT.

The gene calls are TRBV4-2 and TRBJ1-3, with D tentatively TRBD1 (5 bases). This CDR3 region has 15 residues. CDR1 and CDR2 (germline): LGHNA, YNFKEQ. V was cut by 4 bases and J by 4 bases, with 14 bases left in between. The DNA for the CDR3 is TGTGCCAGCAGCCCAGGGCGGGGCCAGGGAAACACCATATATTTT. Translation: CASSPGRGQGNTIYF.

The V and J genes are TRBV15 and TRBJ1-2; 8 bases fit TRBD1. Per the germline V gene, CDR1 is LNHNV and CDR2 is YYDKDF (reference sequence). This CDR3 is 15 amino acids long. The V and J ends lost 1 base and 4 bases, in that order; junction bases with no gene match: 5. CDR3 bases: TGTGCCACCAGCAGAGCGGACAGGGTTACCTATGGCTACACCTTC. Its translation is CATSRADRVTYGYTF.

CDR3 bases: TGTGCCAGCAGCTTGGACTACTTATCTAACTATGGCTACACCTTC. As protein: CASSLDYLSNYGYTF. V gene TRBV5-4 combines with J gene TRBJ1-2; the D is unclear. Trimming stripped 0 bases from V and 0 bases from J, with 9 bases between. CDR1 SGHNT and CDR2 YYREEE come from the germline V gene (reference sequence). This CDR3 spans 15 amino acids.

This clone occurred a few times. The chain combines TRBV19 with TRBJ2-7; 10 nucleotides line up with TRBD1. V gave up 4 bases and J gave up 5 bases; unmatched junction bases: 5. Per the germline V gene, CDR1 is LNHDA and CDR2 is SQIVND (reference sequence). This CDR3 contains 14 residues. The CDR3 sequence: CASSTDRGLNEQYF. In DNA, the CDR3 is TGTGCCAGTAGTACCGACAGGGGGCTAAACGAGCAGTACTTC.

The chain combines TRBV4-1 with TRBJ2-2; 10 nucleotides match TRBD2. Trimming at V came to 4 bases and at J to 4 bases, leaving 3 bases not matched to a gene. Germline loops: CDR1 MGHRA, CDR2 YSYEKL. The CDR3 extends over 15 amino acids. The CDR3 protein is CASSRGLAATGELFF. The CDR3 DNA follows: TGCGCCAGCAGCCGAGGACTAGCGGCCACCGGGGAGCTGTTTTTT.

The chain employs TRBV5-5 and TRBJ1-1, with unresolved D. There are 12 residues in the CDR3. Germline V gives CDR1 SGHKS, CDR2 YYEKEE (reference sequence). Trimming removed 4 bases at V and 6 bases at J, with 10 bases between. CDR3 loop: CASSRHRAEAFF. The CDR3 DNA sequence: TGTGCCAGCAGCCGCCACAGAGCTGAAGCTTTCTTT.

The chain uses TRBV4-3 and TRBJ1-2; D might be TRBD1 (5 bases). CDR1 is LGHNA, CDR2 YSLEER, per germline. The CDR3 spans 14 residues. Trimming took 0 bases from V and 5 from J, leaving 10 bases between them. CDR3 loop: CASSQEARAYGYTF. The CDR3, as DNA: TGCGCCAGCAGCCAAGAGGCCAGGGCGTATGGCTACACCTTC.

This chain connects TRBV15 to TRBJ1-1; 8 nucleotides line up with TRBD1. The CDR3 length is 15 residues. CDR1 and CDR2 (germline): LNHNV, YYDKDF (reference sequence). Trimming cost V 0 bases and J 4 bases; bases outside gene matches: 4. The DNA of the CDR3 is TGTGCCACCAGCAGAGAGCCAGGGGGCCCCACTGAAGCTTTCTTT. It codes for CATSREPGGPTEAFF.

The gene calls are TRBV5-1 and TRBJ1-2, with 11 positions matching TRBD1. Germline CDR1 reads SGHRS; CDR2 reads YFSETQ. The CDR3 totals 17 residues. Trimming at V came to 4 bases and at J to 3 bases, leaving 11 bases not matched to a gene. In nucleotides, the CDR3 is TGCGCCAGCAGCAAGGGAGGGACAGGGGGAGCCCACTATGGCTACACCTTC. It codes for CASSKGGTGGAHYGYTF.